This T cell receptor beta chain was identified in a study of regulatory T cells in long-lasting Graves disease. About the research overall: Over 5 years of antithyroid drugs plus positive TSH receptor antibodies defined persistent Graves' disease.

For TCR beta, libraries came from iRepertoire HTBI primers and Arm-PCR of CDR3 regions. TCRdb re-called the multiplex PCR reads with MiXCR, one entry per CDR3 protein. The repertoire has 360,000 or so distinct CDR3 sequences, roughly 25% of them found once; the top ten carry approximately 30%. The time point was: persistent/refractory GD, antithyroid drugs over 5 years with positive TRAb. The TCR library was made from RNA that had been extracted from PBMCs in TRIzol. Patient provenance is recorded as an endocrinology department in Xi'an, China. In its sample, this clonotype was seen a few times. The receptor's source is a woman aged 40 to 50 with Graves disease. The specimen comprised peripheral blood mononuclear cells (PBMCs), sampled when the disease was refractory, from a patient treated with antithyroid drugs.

The CDR3, as DNA: TGCGCCAGCAGCCAAGTGTACGAGAGAAACGAGCAGTACTTC. This gives the protein CASSQVYERNEQYF. The chain uses TRBV4-1 and TRBJ2-7; D is ambiguous. From germline, CDR1 is MGHRA and CDR2 YSYEKL. The CDR3 runs 14 residues. Trimming removed 1 base from V and 5 bases from J, with 12 bases in between.